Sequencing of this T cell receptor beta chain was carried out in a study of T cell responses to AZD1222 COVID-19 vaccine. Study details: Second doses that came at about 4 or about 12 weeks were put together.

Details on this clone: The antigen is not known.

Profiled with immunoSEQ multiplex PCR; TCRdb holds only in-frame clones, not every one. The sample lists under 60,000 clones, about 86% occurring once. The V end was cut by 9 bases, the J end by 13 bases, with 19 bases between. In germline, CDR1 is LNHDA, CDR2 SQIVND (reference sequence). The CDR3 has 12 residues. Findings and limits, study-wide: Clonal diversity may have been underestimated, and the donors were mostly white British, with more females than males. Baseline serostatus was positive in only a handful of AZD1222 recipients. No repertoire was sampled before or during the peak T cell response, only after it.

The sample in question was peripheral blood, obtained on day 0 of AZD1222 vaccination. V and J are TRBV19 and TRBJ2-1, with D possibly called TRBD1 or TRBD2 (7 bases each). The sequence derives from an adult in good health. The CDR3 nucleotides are TGTGCCAGCACCCAGGGGGAGGGTAGTCAGTTCTTC. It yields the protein CASTQGEGSQFF.